This is a list of T cell receptor beta chains from one sample in a study of blood T cell repertoires in COVID-19. Assay used: immunoSEQ multiplex PCR; TCRdb lists only in-frame clones, some missing. The top ten clones hold about 16% of a sample with 150,000 or so clones, 82% of them seen once. The specimen sequenced was peripheral blood. Receptors originate from a human donor with acute or convalescent COVID-19. The donor label of this sample is uncertain. Both conserved end residues are part of each CDR3. A D gene is named only where the DNA matches it firmly. Clone size appears in some rows only: once, few, many, or a class for an expanded clone.

CDR3 protein,CDR3 DNA,clone size,J gene,D gene,V gene
CASGSGTSTRQYF,TGTGCTAGTGGTTCCGGGACTAGCACTAGGCAGTACTTC,.,TRBJ2-7,TRBD2,TRBV12-5
CASRDYSGNTIYF,TGCGCCAGCAGGGACTACTCTGGAAACACCATATATTTT,few,TRBJ1-3,.,TRBV4-1
CASSGHFNQPQHF,TGTGCCAGCAGCGGACACTTTAATCAGCCCCAGCATTTT,.,TRBJ1-5,.,TRBV6-6
CASSRGQGGSEQYF,TGTGCCAGTAGTCGTGGACAGGGGGGTAGCGAGCAGTACTTC,.,TRBJ2-7,TRBD1,TRBV19
CSASQRRGRGYGYTF,TGCAGTGCTAGTCAAAGGAGGGGGCGAGGGTATGGCTACACCTTC,.,TRBJ1-2,TRBD1,TRBV20-1
CASSLIQESTDTQYF,TGCGCCAGCAGCTTGATTCAGGAAAGCACAGATACGCAGTATTTT,.,TRBJ2-3,.,TRBV5-1
CASSESGGIETQYF,TGCGCCAGCAGTGAGAGCGGGGGGATAGAGACCCAGTACTTC,once,TRBJ2-5,TRBD2,TRBV10-1
CASSNRDRGYGYTF,TGTGCCAGCAGCAACCGGGACAGGGGATATGGCTACACCTTC,many,TRBJ1-2,TRBD1,TRBV3-1/TRBV3-2
CATSSPGQKYNEQFF,TGTGCCACCAGTTCCCCCGGACAGAAATACAATGAGCAGTTCTTC,.,TRBJ2-1,.,TRBV24-1
CSARGGYEQYF,TGCAGTGCTAGAGGAGGCTACGAGCAGTACTTC,.,TRBJ2-7,.,TRBV20-1
CASSNPGQGLEQFF,TGTGCCAGCAGTAACCCGGGACAGGGGCTTGAGCAGTTCTTC,.,TRBJ2-1,TRBD1,TRBV2
CASSFSGGPYEQYF,TGCGCCAGCAGCTTTTCCGGGGGGCCCTACGAGCAGTACTTC,.,TRBJ2-7,.,TRBV5-1
CASSADRVDNSPLHF,TGTGCCAGCAGTGCGGACAGGGTGGATAATTCACCCCTCCACTTT,.,TRBJ1-6,TRBD1,TRBV6-4
CASSPPSRDEQYF,TGTGCCAGCTCACCGCCGAGCAGGGACGAGCAGTACTTC,.,TRBJ2-7,.,TRBV18
CASSTSGQGAGELFF,TGTGCCAGCAGCACGTCGGGACAGGGAGCCGGGGAGCTGTTTTTT,.,TRBJ2-2,TRBD1,TRBV7-9
CSGDRGHGEAFF,TGCAGCGGGGACAGGGGGCACGGTGAAGCTTTCTTT,.,TRBJ1-1,TRBD1,TRBV29-1
CASSLGQYTEAFF,TGTGCCAGCAGCCTGGGACAGTACACTGAAGCTTTCTTT,.,TRBJ1-1,TRBD1,TRBV7-3
CASIPQSGVPMNTEAFF,TGTGCCAGCATCCCCCAATCGGGGGTGCCTATGAACACTGAAGCTTTCTTT,.,TRBJ1-1,.,TRBV7-2
CASSPGQYYGYTF,TGTGCCAGCAGCCCCGGACAGTACTATGGCTACACCTTC,.,TRBJ1-2,.,TRBV7-2
CSVRTGGMTEAFF,TGCAGCGTGAGGACAGGGGGCATGACTGAAGCTTTCTTT,.,TRBJ1-1,TRBD1,TRBV29-1
CASSDRGAGGNTGELFF,TGTGCCAGCAGTGATAGAGGAGCGGGGGGTAACACCGGGGAGCTGTTTTTT,.,TRBJ2-2,TRBD2,TRBV25-1
CAWSGYSGGATDTQYF,TGTGCCTGGAGCGGGTATAGCGGGGGGGCCACAGATACGCAGTATTTT,.,TRBJ2-3,TRBD2,TRBV30
CASSRALSETGGKQYF,TGTGCCAGCAGCCGAGCCCTAAGTGAGACAGGGGGGAAGCAGTACTTC,.,TRBJ2-7,TRBD1,TRBV13
CASSFDRTEAFF,TGTGCCAGCAGCTTTGACAGAACCGAAGCTTTCTTT,.,TRBJ1-1,.,TRBV7-9
CASSRTGKAFF,TGTGCCAGCAGCCGGACAGGGAAAGCTTTCTTT,.,TRBJ1-1,TRBD1,TRBV5-6
CASSTSLRGTEAFF,TGTGCCAGCAGCACCTCCCTCCGGGGGACTGAAGCTTTCTTT,.,TRBJ1-1,.,TRBV9
CASSYGLAGRTGELFF,TGTGCCAGCAGCTACGGACTAGCGGGGCGCACCGGGGAGCTGTTTTTT,.,TRBJ2-2,TRBD2,TRBV5-6
CAFRSGGVTYEQYF,TGTGCCTTCCGAAGCGGGGGGGTGACCTACGAGCAGTACTTC,.,TRBJ2-7,TRBD2,TRBV5-4